Sequencing of this TCR beta chain was carried out in a study of T cell clonotyping in hematopoietic cell transplantation. Data came from immunoSEQ multiplex PCR; TCRdb stores just in-frame clones and leaves some out. Of several thousand clones in the sample, more than 75% were seen once. Regarding this clone: The antigen remains unidentified.

The study's findings and limits: Higher Inverse Simpson Index values in graft donor and pretransplant recipient predicted broader posttransplant TCR diversity. After transplant, recipient diversity fell while pathologically expanded clonotypes grew through day 180. Few recipient clonotypes overlapped donors; over 95% were de novo at given depth.

Samples: about 28 days before transplant, then days 30, 100 and 180 after. The receptor was isolated from a male patient aged 45-60 years who had an allogeneic stem cell transplant from a related donor, so the T cells may come from the graft donor. Some clones in this sample may be carry-over from other donors' samples. Sequences were derived from PBMCs, sampled 100 days after allogeneic stem cell transplant.

CDR3 protein: CASRLSGTREEQYF. The CDR3 DNA follows: TGTGCCAGCAGGTTAAGCGGTACCCGGGAAGAGCAGTACTTC. The chain links TRBV2 to TRBJ2-7; weak D call: TRBD2 (5 bases). CDR1 and CDR2 (germline): SNHLY, FYNNEI. The CDR3 is 14 residues long. The V gene lost 6 bases and the J gene lost 7 bases, with 19 bases spanning the gap.